These 6 T cell receptor beta chains were all obtained from the same sample, sequenced in a study of OX40 agonist ivuxolimab in advanced cancers. The library came from the immunoSEQ multiplex PCR assay. As stored in TCRdb, this immuneACCESS dataset retains in-frame rearrangements with V and J assigned. A fraction of the clones does not appear; measured against another copy, unresolved V genes explain less than half of the discrepancy, and the remainder lacks a known reason. The sample has some 86,000 clones on record, roughly nine tenths of them singletons. About 9% of the sample is held by the ten biggest clonotypes. The source material was CD4+ or CD8+ T cells sorted from blood, sampled in a trial of the OX40 agonist ivuxolimab. Source of these receptors: an adult with an advanced solid tumor such as melanoma, head and neck, liver or kidney cancer.

V usage is TRBV4-1 and J usage is TRBJ2-6; TRBD2 matches at 15 bases. The CDR3 contains 21 residues. Germline V gene data show CDR1 as MGHRA and CDR2 as YSYEKL. Trimming took 4 bases from V and 2 from J; bases not matched to a gene: 12. Here the CDR3 DNA reads TGCGCCAGCAGCCCCCCGGGCCGGACTAGCGGGAGGGCGACTGGGGCCAACGTCCTGACTTTC. Encoded protein: CASSPPGRTSGRATGANVLTF.

This clone appeared once. The chain carries TRBV11-3 and TRBJ2-5; no firm D call. The CDR3 extends over 15 amino acids. Deletions cut 2 bases from V and 4 bases from J, with 14 bases between. Germline V CDR1 and CDR2: SGHNT, YENEEA. The CDR3 reads CASSLTPRERETQYF. Here the CDR3 DNA reads TGTGCCAGCAGCTTAACCCCGAGAGAGAGAGAGACCCAGTACTTC. Filled out from reference TRBV11-3 and TRBJ2-5, the complete variable domain reads EAGVVQSPRYKIIEKKQPVAFWCNPISGHNTLYWYLQNLGQGPELLIRYENEEAVDDSQLPKDRFSAERLKGVDSTLKIQPAELGDSAVYLCASSLTPRERETQYFGPGTRLLVL.

The chain employs TRBV15 and TRBJ2-1; D is ambiguous. CDR1 LNHNV and CDR2 YYDKDF come from the germline V gene (reference sequence). V lost 3 bases, J lost 4 bases, and 4 bases lay in between. The CDR3 covers 12 residues. CDR3 region: CATSSWYNEQFF. DNA for the CDR3: TGTGCCACCAGCAGCTGGTACAATGAGCAGTTCTTC.

The chain joins TRBV11-3 to TRBJ2-5; no firm D call. The V end lost 8 bases, the J end lost 1 base, and 11 bases lay between the germline ends. Germline CDR1 is SGHNT and CDR2 is YENEEA. The CDR3 sequence is 13 residues long. CDR3 sequence: CASASRSQETQYF. As DNA, the CDR3 is TGTGCCAGCGCCTCACGGTCCCAAGAGACCCAGTACTTC.

This chain connects TRBV5-4 to TRBJ1-2, with D uncertain. The V end was cut by 4 bases, the J end by 6 bases, with 16 bases between. The CDR3 totals 14 residues. Germline values: CDR1 SGHNT, CDR2 YYREEE (reference sequence). CDR3 in amino acids: CASSAGPPPDGYTF. The CDR3 region has the DNA TGTGCCAGCAGCGCCGGACCCCCACCGGATGGCTACACCTTC.

As DNA, the CDR3 is TGCAGCGTTGACCTTCAGTGGCGGGAGGGATGGTTCTTC. It is translated as CSVDLQWREGWFF. The chain is built from TRBV29-1 and TRBJ2-1; 9 nucleotides line up with TRBD2. V lost 3 bases to trimming and J lost 15 bases; unmatched junction nucleotides: 12. The CDR3 sequence is 13 residues long. CDR1 and CDR2 from the germline V gene are SQVTM and ANQGSEA.